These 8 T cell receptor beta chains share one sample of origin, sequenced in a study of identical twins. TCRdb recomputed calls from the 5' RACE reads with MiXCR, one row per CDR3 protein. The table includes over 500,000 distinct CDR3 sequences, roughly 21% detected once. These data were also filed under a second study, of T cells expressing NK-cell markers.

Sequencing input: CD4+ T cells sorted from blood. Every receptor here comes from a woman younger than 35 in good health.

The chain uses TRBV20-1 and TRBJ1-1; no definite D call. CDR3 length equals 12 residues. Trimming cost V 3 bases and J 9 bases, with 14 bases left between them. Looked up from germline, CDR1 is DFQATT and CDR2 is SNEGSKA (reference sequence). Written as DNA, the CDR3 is TGCAGTGCTAGCTTCGAGACCGAAAAAGCTTTCTTT. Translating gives CSASFETEKAFF.

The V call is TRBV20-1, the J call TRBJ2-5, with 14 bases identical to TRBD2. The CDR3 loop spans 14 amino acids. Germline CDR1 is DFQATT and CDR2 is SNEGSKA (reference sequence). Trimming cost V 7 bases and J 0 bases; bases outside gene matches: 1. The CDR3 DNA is TGCAGTGGACTAGCGGGGGGGTACCAAGAGACCCAGTACTTC. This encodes CSGLAGGYQETQYF.

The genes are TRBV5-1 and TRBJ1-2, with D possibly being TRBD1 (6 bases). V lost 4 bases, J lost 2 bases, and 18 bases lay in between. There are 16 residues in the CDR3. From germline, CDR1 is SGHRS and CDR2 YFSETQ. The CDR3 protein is CASSLGAGTENYGYTF. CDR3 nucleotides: TGCGCCAGCAGCCTGGGGGCCGGGACCGAGAACTATGGCTACACCTTC.

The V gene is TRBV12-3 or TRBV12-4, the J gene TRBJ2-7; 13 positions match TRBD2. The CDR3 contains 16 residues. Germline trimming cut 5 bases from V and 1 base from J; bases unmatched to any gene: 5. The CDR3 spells CASSLGLAGVSYEQYF. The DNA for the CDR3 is TGTGCCAGCAGTCTCGGACTAGCGGGAGTGTCCTACGAGCAGTACTTC.

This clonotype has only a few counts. CDR3 sequence reads: CSASTGGFSYEQYF. In nucleotides, the CDR3 is TGCAGTGCTTCGACGGGGGGGTTCTCCTACGAGCAGTACTTC. The gene calls are TRBV20-1 and TRBJ2-7, with 8 bases fitting TRBD2. Germline loops: CDR1 DFQATT, CDR2 SNEGSKA (reference sequence). The CDR3 totals 14 residues. V dropped 5 bases and J dropped 0; count of bases not matched to a gene: 6.

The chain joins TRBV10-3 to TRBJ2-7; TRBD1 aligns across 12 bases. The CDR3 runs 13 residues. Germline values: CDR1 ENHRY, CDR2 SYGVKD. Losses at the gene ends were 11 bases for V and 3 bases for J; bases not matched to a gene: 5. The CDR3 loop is CAARDRGHYEQYF. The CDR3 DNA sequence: TGTGCCGCGCGGGACAGGGGGCACTACGAGCAGTACTTC.

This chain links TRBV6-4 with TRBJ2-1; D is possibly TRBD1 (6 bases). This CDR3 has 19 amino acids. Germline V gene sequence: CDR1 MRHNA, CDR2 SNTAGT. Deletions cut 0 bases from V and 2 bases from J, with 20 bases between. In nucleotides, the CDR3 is TGTGCCAGCAGTGACTCTTTAACGGACAGACCTTTCACCTACAATGAGCAGTTCTTC. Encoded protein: CASSDSLTDRPFTYNEQFF.

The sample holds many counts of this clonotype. The CDR3 reads CASTPVSGLASNEQFF. The CDR3 DNA sequence: TGTGCCAGCACTCCAGTTTCAGGACTGGCCTCGAATGAGCAGTTCTTC. The V and J genes are TRBV12-3 or TRBV12-4 and TRBJ2-1, with TRBD2 as a possible D gene (5 bases). V was pared by 7 bases and J by 7 bases, with 23 bases between. The CDR3 is 16 amino acids.